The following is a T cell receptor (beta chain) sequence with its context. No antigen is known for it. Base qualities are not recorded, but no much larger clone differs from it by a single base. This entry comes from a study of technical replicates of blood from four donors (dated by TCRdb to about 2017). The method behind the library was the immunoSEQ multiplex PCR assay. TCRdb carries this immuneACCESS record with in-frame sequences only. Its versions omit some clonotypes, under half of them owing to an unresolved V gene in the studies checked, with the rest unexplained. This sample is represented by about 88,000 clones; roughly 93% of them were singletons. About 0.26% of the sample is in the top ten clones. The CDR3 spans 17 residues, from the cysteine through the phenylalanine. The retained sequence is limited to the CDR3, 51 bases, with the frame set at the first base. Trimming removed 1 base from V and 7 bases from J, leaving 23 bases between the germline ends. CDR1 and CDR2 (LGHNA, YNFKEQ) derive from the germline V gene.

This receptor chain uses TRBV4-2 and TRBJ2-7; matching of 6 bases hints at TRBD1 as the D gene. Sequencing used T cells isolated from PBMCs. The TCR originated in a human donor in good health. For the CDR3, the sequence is CASSQGHGPRGGEEQYF. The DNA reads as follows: TGTGCCAGCAGCCAAGGCCACGGGCCCAGGGGTGGAGAGGAGCAGTACTTC.